The 27 T cell receptor beta chains presented below share a single source sample, sequenced in a study of PD-1 blockade in classical Hodgkin lymphoma. All patients experienced relapse after autologous stem cell transplantation, and brentuximab vedotin exposure was variable. Using immunoSEQ multiplex PCR, the repertoire was profiled, and TCRdb retains in-frame clones only, with some absent. The sample yields 100,000 to 130,000 clones, 80% to 90% seen once. The specimen comprised peripheral blood mononuclear cells (PBMCs), sampled before the second cycle of nivolumab. The origin of the receptors is a human donor with classical Hodgkin lymphoma.

This chain uses TRBV4-1 with TRBJ2-7; the D is unclear. Between the trimmed V and J ends, which lost 1 base and 5 bases, there was a span of 15 bases. Germline lookup yields CDR1 MGHRA and CDR2 YSYEKL. This CDR3 has 15 residues. Here the CDR3 DNA reads TGCGCCAGCAGCCAAGCGTTGTGGGATTTGGACGAGCAGTACTTC. It yields the protein CASSQALWDLDEQYF.

This chain's CDR3 is CASSRTGVVSGNTIYF. The CDR3 region has the DNA TGTGCCAGCTCACGGACAGGGGTCGTCTCTGGAAACACCATATATTTT. This sequence joins TRBV18 and TRBJ1-3; 9 nucleotides align to TRBD1. After removal of 4 bases from V and 0 bases from J, the junction contained 4 bases not matched to a gene. CDR1 and CDR2 from the germline V gene are KGHSH and LQKENI. The CDR3 runs 16 residues.

The V gene is TRBV6-5, the J gene TRBJ2-1, with 9 bases that match TRBD2. Germline V CDR1 and CDR2: MNHEY, SVGAGI. Trimming removed 6 bases from V and 3 bases from J; junction bases left unmatched: 6. The CDR3 totals 15 residues. The CDR3, as DNA: TGTGCCAGCAGACCCGGGACTAGCAACTACAATGAGCAGTTCTTC. Translated: CASRPGTSNYNEQFF.

The V and J genes are TRBV5-1 and TRBJ2-3, with 8 bases matching TRBD1. The ends lost 1 base at V and 6 bases at J; junction bases unmatched: 4. Per germline, CDR1 SGHRS and CDR2 YFSETQ. The CDR3 spans 14 residues. CDR3 DNA: TGCGCCAGCAGCTTGCAGGGGGCTGGGGATACGCAGTATTTT. Its protein is CASSLQGAGDTQYF.

CDR3 bases: TGTGCCAGCAGCTTAATACCTGGGGGATTCTATGAGCAGTTCTTC. It encodes CASSLIPGGFYEQFF. This chain joins TRBV11-3 and TRBJ2-1; possibly TRBD1 or TRBD2 for D (5 bases each). There are 15 residues in the CDR3. The V and J ends lost 2 bases and 8 bases respectively, with 16 bases between them. Germline CDR1 reads SGHNT; CDR2 reads YENEEA.

The chain links TRBV27 to TRBJ2-3; 9 bases map to TRBD2. Germline values: CDR1 MNHEY, CDR2 SMNVEV (reference sequence). The CDR3 totals 14 residues. The V gene end was trimmed by 6 bases and the J gene end by 4 bases; junction bases not matched to a gene: 5. CDR3 sequence reads: CASSRGRGSDTQYF. The DNA for the CDR3 is TGTGCCAGCAGCCGCGGGAGGGGATCAGATACGCAGTATTTT.

The J gene is TRBJ1-3, the V gene TRBV2, with a tentative D call TRBD1 (5 bases). Germline V gene sequence: CDR1 SNHLY, CDR2 FYNNEI. V gave up 7 bases and J gave up 1 base, with 11 bases separating them. The length of the CDR3 is 14 residues. CDR3 nucleotide sequence: TGTGCCAGCAATCTCCCAGGGTCTGGAAACACCATATATTTT. It specifies CASNLPGSGNTIYF.

V and J are TRBV2 and TRBJ2-6; D not resolved. This CDR3 is 16 amino acids long. CDR1 is SNHLY and CDR2 is FYNNEI in the germline V gene. V dropped 4 bases and J dropped 0 bases, with 10 bases sitting between them. The CDR3 reads CASSATPSSGANVLTF. DNA for the CDR3: TGTGCCAGCAGTGCTACACCTAGCTCTGGGGCCAACGTCCTGACTTTC.

Only a few counts were recorded for this clone. The chain has TRBV30 and TRBJ1-1, with D hard to call. This CDR3 is 14 amino acids long. V gave up 2 bases and J gave up 1 base, with 11 bases separating them. Germline V gene data show CDR1 as GTSNPN and CDR2 as SVGIG (reference sequence). The CDR3, as DNA: TGTGCCTGGAGTCCTCGGACGGGGAACACTGAAGCTTTCTTT. This encodes CAWSPRTGNTEAFF.

The chain has TRBV10-3 and TRBJ2-1; 9 bases align to TRBD2. CDR1 is ENHRY, CDR2 SYGVKD, per germline. The CDR3 covers 16 residues. With V trimmed by 4 bases and J by 2 bases, 6 bases remained unmatched. CDR3 in DNA: TGTGCCATCAGTGCCCCTGGCGGGAGGGCCTACAATGAGCAGTTCTTC. Its protein is CAISAPGGRAYNEQFF.

This rearrangement joins TRBV19 to TRBJ1-2; TRBD1 agrees at 7 bases. V shed 10 bases, J shed 4 bases, and the junction held 12 bases outside the gene matches. The CDR3 runs 14 residues. The germline V gene has CDR1 LNHDA and CDR2 SQIVND (reference sequence). Here the CDR3 reads CATKGTGVSYGYTF. CDR3 nucleotide sequence: TGTGCCACCAAGGGTACAGGGGTGTCCTATGGCTACACCTTC.

The V and J genes are TRBV4-1 and TRBJ1-2; perhaps TRBD1 as D (6 bases). The germline CDR1 and CDR2 sequences are MGHRA and YSYEKL. V dropped 0 bases and J dropped 5 bases, with 16 bases sitting between them. The CDR3 runs 16 residues. The CDR3 bases are TGCGCCAGCAGCCAAGAGGGGCGGGGGGGCGCATATGGCTACACCTTC. As protein: CASSQEGRGGAYGYTF.

The chain uses TRBV5-4 and TRBJ2-3, with D possibly matching TRBD2 (6 bases). In germline, CDR1 is SGHNT, CDR2 YYREEE (reference sequence). CDR3 length: 16 amino acids. Trimming shortened V by 4 bases and J by 4 bases, and 19 bases separated the two germline ends. The CDR3 protein is CASSPGVREVSDTQYF. The DNA for the CDR3 is TGTGCCAGCAGCCCTGGCGTCAGGGAGGTTTCAGATACGCAGTATTTT.

This chain links TRBV5-6 with TRBJ1-2; no reliable D call. The CDR3 extends over 14 amino acids. Trimming stripped 0 bases from V and 2 bases from J, with 8 bases between. Germline-derived CDR1 and CDR2 are SGHDT and YYEEEE. CDR3 DNA sequence: TGTGCCAGCAGCTTGGGACTCCGGAACTATGGCTACACCTTC. It specifies CASSLGLRNYGYTF.

The chain joins TRBV7-6 to TRBJ2-7; 11 bases fit TRBD2. Germline lookup yields CDR1 SGHVS and CDR2 FNYEAQ. The CDR3 is 17 residues long. After removal of 0 bases from V and 2 bases from J, the junction contained 6 bases not matched to a gene. The CDR3 reads CASSLAATSGGTYEQYF. DNA of the CDR3: TGTGCCAGCAGCTTAGCAGCAACTAGCGGGGGTACCTACGAGCAGTACTTC.

The V gene is TRBV18, the J gene TRBJ1-4; TRBD1 is a possible D gene (6 bases). Germline-derived CDR1 and CDR2 are KGHSH and LQKENI. The CDR3 contains 16 residues. V was shortened by 4 bases and J by 7 bases, with 19 bases between the two germline ends. CDR3 nucleotide sequence: TGTGCCAGCTCACAGAGGACAGCCAGACTCAGTGAAAAACTGTTTTTT. Translated: CASSQRTARLSEKLFF.

The J gene is TRBJ1-1, the V gene TRBV5-4; TRBD1 matches at 9 bases. The germline gives CDR1 SGHNT, CDR2 YYREEE (reference sequence). Trimming cost V 2 bases and J 5 bases; bases outside gene matches: 7. The CDR3 runs to 15 residues. The CDR3 sequence: CASSLEQGAGTEAFF. CDR3 in DNA: TGTGCCAGCAGCTTAGAACAGGGGGCCGGGACTGAAGCTTTCTTT.

The chain joins TRBV7-2 to TRBJ2-1; D is tentatively TRBD1 or TRBD2 (6 bases each). Germline V gene data show CDR1 as SGHTA and CDR2 as FQGNSA. This CDR3 is built from 19 residues. Trimming removed 4 bases from V and 0 bases from J, with 22 bases in between. In DNA form, the CDR3 reads TGTGCCAGCAGCTCACACCGGAGGGGGAGTTCGAGCTCCTACAATGAGCAGTTCTTC. Protein sequence: CASSSHRRGSSSSYNEQFF.

The rearrangement uses TRBV5-6 and TRBJ2-5; D remains ambiguous. In germline, CDR1 is SGHDT, CDR2 YYEEEE. The CDR3 runs to 16 residues. Trimming left V 3 bases short and J 5 bases short, with 20 bases between. The CDR3 is CASSWSAWGKMETQYF. The DNA of the CDR3 is TGTGCCAGCAGCTGGAGCGCCTGGGGTAAAATGGAGACCCAGTACTTC.

This clone was picked up a small number of times. The chain has TRBV7-9 and TRBJ2-1; a possible D gene is TRBD2 (6 bases). Germline CDR1 reads SEHNR; CDR2 reads FQNEAQ (reference sequence). The CDR3 has 12 residues. Trimming removed 11 bases from V and 9 bases from J, with 17 bases in between. CDR3 amino acids: CAPGGRGGEQFF. In nucleotides, the CDR3 is TGTGCCCCCGGCGGGCGGGGTGGTGAGCAGTTCTTC.

The chain is built from TRBV6-1 and TRBJ1-3, with 11 bases that match TRBD1. The germline CDR1 and CDR2 sequences are MNHNS and SASEGT. V was pared by 4 bases and J by 7 bases, with 3 bases of the junction left unmatched. This CDR3 is 14 amino acids long. CDR3 coding DNA: TGTGCCAGCAGTGCCGGGACAGGGGGGAACACCATATATTTT. This codes for CASSAGTGGNTIYF.

The chain couples TRBV9 to TRBJ2-2; a weak D match, TRBD2 (5 bases). The germline V gene encodes CDR1 SGDLS and CDR2 YYNGEE. This CDR3 spans 14 amino acids. Trimming pared 3 bases from V and 4 bases from J, leaving 10 bases between. The CDR3 sequence is CASSADYVTGELFF. CDR3 DNA: TGTGCCAGCAGCGCTGACTATGTCACCGGGGAGCTGTTTTTT.

The V call is TRBV25-1, the J call TRBJ1-4; D gene ambiguous. Trimming removed 5 bases from V and 1 base from J, with 11 bases in between. The CDR3 covers 15 residues. Germline V gene lookup returns CDR1 MGHDK and CDR2 SYGVNS. CDR3 coding DNA: TGTGCCAGCAGTCCCAGCATGGGAACTAATGAAAAACTGTTTTTT. Its translation: CASSPSMGTNEKLFF.

This clone was observed a single time. The CDR3 loop is CSVEDPKGALDTEAFF. In DNA, the CDR3 is TGCAGCGTTGAAGATCCCAAGGGGGCGTTGGACACTGAAGCTTTCTTT. This chain links TRBV29-1 with TRBJ1-1, with 7 positions matching TRBD1. Germline values: CDR1 SQVTM, CDR2 ANQGSEA. The CDR3 runs to 16 residues. The ends lost 0 bases at V and 3 bases at J; junction bases unmatched: 10.

This sequence joins TRBV18 and TRBJ2-3; either TRBD1 or TRBD2 may supply D (5 bases each). Per the germline V gene, CDR1 is KGHSH and CDR2 is LQKENI. Trimming took 2 bases from V and 4 from J, leaving 13 bases between them. The length of the CDR3 is 15 residues. This chain's CDR3 is CASSPEFRGADTQYF. The CDR3 bases are TGTGCCAGCTCACCAGAATTTAGAGGGGCAGATACGCAGTATTTT.

This clone showed up just a few times. The chain employs TRBV21-1 and TRBJ1-1. TRBV21-1 is given as a pseudogene. The CDR3 extends over 14 amino acids. This chain's CDR3 is CASSKSWSNTEAFF. The CDR3 coding sequence is TGTGCCAGCAGCAAATCTTGGTCGAACACTGAAGCTTTCTTT.

The chain joins TRBV10-3 to TRBJ2-3; D possibly corresponds to TRBD1 (5 bases). The length of the CDR3 is 13 residues. Germline CDR1 and CDR2: ENHRY and SYGVKD. V was trimmed by 0 bases and J by 4 bases, leaving 5 bases between them. The CDR3 spells CAISESRADTQYF. In DNA, the CDR3 is TGTGCCATCAGTGAGTCCAGGGCAGATACGCAGTATTTT.